This T cell receptor beta chain was sequenced during a study of post-analysis software for immune sequencing data. Study details: As for disease course, relapsing-remitting, secondary progressive and progressive-relapsing multiple sclerosis were all included. Points from the study as a whole: Patients had higher frequencies than controls of roughly five TRBV segments, including TRBV5-6, TRBV5-1 and TRBV20-1.

Libraries were made from TCR beta cDNA, and they carried unique molecular identifiers. Starting from around 0.96 to 9.9 million T cells, the study yielded approximately 460,000 cDNA molecules. TCRdb called the PCR reads again in MiXCR, with one record for every CDR3 protein. The table records 400,000 to 500,000 distinct CDR3 sequences, about 39% of them present only once. V lost 5 bases, J lost 8 bases, and 9 bases lay in between. This CDR3 has 11 residues. This clonotype was detected only a few times. Its antigen is currently unknown. Sequences were obtained from blood. V usage is TRBV12-3 or TRBV12-4 and J usage is TRBJ1-2, with unresolved D. This sequence originates from a girl aged 2 to 9 with multiple sclerosis. CDR3 sequence reads: CASSLLGGYTF. The CDR3 DNA reads TGTGCCAGCAGTCTCCTAGGAGGCTACACCTTC.